The 16 T cell receptor beta chains below come from one sample, sequenced in a study of beta chain features in type 1 diabetes. Study-level results: TCRB CDR3s were moderately but significantly shorter in Type 1 diabetes patients in all four CD4+ subsets.

The investigators reverse transcribed all of the isolated RNA, so they sequenced expressed TCRB transcripts. Data came from immunoSEQ multiplex PCR; TCRdb stores just in-frame clones and leaves some out. The table has 25,000 to 30,000 clones, around three fifths seen once. No antigen has been identified for these receptors. The sample was Tregs from blood. These receptors all come from a woman aged 25 to 39 with type 1 diabetes.

The chain recombines TRBV9 with TRBJ2-7; D perhaps matches TRBD2 (6 bases). The CDR3 loop spans 14 amino acids. The V gene's germline CDR1 is SGDLS and CDR2 YYNGEE. V lost 0 bases to trimming and J lost 2 bases, with 9 bases between them. The CDR3 bases are TGTGCCAGCAGCGTAGGGGGGGTTCCCTACGAGCAGTACTTC. Translated, it gives CASSVGGVPYEQYF. The entire variable domain, with the rest obtained from reference TRBV9 and TRBJ2-7, is as follows: DSGVTQTPKHLITATGQRVTLRCSPRSGDLSVYWYQQSLDQGLQFLIQYYNGEERAKGNILERFSAQQFPDLHSELNLSSLELGDSALYFCASSVGGVPYEQYFGPGTRLTVT.

The chain employs TRBV6-1 and TRBJ2-3; TRBD2 matches at 8 bases. The CDR3 has 14 amino acids. V shed 6 bases, J shed 3 bases, and the junction held 5 bases outside the gene matches. The germline gives CDR1 MNHNS, CDR2 SASEGT. CDR3 coding DNA: TGTGCCAGCAGCTTTAGCGGGACTACAGATACGCAGTATTTT. Residues: CASSFSGTTDTQYF.

The CDR3 reads CASRDRVPLAGASNEQFF. CDR3 sequence (DNA): TGTGCCAGCAGGGACCGGGTCCCCCTAGCGGGAGCTTCCAATGAGCAGTTCTTC. V usage is TRBV2 and J usage is TRBJ2-1, with 10 bases lining up with TRBD2. The germline CDR1 and CDR2 sequences are SNHLY and FYNNEI. V dropped 6 bases and J dropped 6; count of bases not matched to a gene: 17. The CDR3 runs 18 residues.

The V gene is TRBV27, the J gene TRBJ1-2; tentatively, D is TRBD1 (6 bases). There are 15 residues in the CDR3. V was clipped by 6 bases and J by 4 bases, with 18 bases between them. CDR1 and CDR2 from the germline V gene are MNHEY and SMNVEV (reference sequence). The CDR3 bases are TGTGCCAGCAGCCCCGACAGGACGGGAACCTATGGCTACACCTTC. This encodes CASSPDRTGTYGYTF.

This clone was counted between two and nine times. V and J are TRBV9 and TRBJ1-2; TRBD1 is a possible D gene (5 bases). The ends were cut back, 4 bases at V and 5 bases at J, with 21 bases in the middle. CDR1 and CDR2 (germline): SGDLS, YYNGEE. The CDR3 covers 16 residues. CDR3 loop: CASSPIMRDGRYGYTF. DNA of the CDR3: TGTGCCAGCAGCCCCATTATGCGGGACGGACGTTATGGCTACACCTTC.

The V gene is TRBV30, the J gene TRBJ2-7, with D perhaps TRBD1 (7 bases). The CDR3 loop spans 17 amino acids. In germline, CDR1 is GTSNPN, CDR2 SVGIG (reference sequence). Trimming left V 2 bases short and J 1 base short, with 21 bases between. Here the CDR3 DNA reads TGTGCCTGGAGTCCCCATTTCGGGGGACAGACGTCCTACGAGCAGTACTTC. This gives the protein CAWSPHFGGQTSYEQYF.

The gene calls are TRBV5-6 and TRBJ2-2, with TRBD2 identical over 9 bases. Looked up from germline, CDR1 is SGHDT and CDR2 is YYEEEE. This CDR3 region has 15 residues. Unmatched junction bases numbered 4, after V lost 2 bases and J lost 5 bases. CDR3 coding DNA: TGTGCCAGCAGCTTTGGCGGGAGGGATACCGGGGAGCTGTTTTTT. Translating it yields CASSFGGRDTGELFF.

As for this clone: The same CDR3 arises from other DNA sequences in this sample as well. The chain carries TRBV6-5 and TRBJ2-1; 11 bases line up with TRBD2. CDR1 and CDR2 (germline): MNHEY, SVGAGI. This CDR3 has 12 residues. The CDR3 sequence is CAVSGRADEQFF. The DNA of the CDR3 is TGTGCTGTTAGCGGGAGGGCCGATGAGCAGTTCTTC.

V gene TRBV6-1 combines with J gene TRBJ2-5; 7 positions match TRBD2. The V segment lost 6 bases and the J segment 4 bases; nucleotides outside the gene matches: 8. Germline assignment: CDR1 MNHNS and CDR2 SASEGT. This CDR3 is 14 amino acids long. The CDR3 bases are TGTGCCAGCAGAGAACAGACTAGCTCAGAGACCCAGTACTTC. Translated, it gives CASREQTSSETQYF.

This chain connects TRBV29-1 to TRBJ2-6, with a tentative D call TRBD2 (6 bases). In germline, CDR1 is SQVTM, CDR2 ANQGSEA. V dropped 1 base and J dropped 0 bases, with 7 bases sitting between them. The length of the CDR3 is 15 residues. Written as DNA, the CDR3 is TGCAGCGTTGAAGGGGGGGTCTCTGGGGCCAACGTCCTGACTTTC. Protein: CSVEGGVSGANVLTF.

The chain links TRBV4-2 to TRBJ2-1, with 7 bases lining up with TRBD2. The germline gives CDR1 LGHNA, CDR2 YNFKEQ. This CDR3 is built from 13 residues. With V trimmed by 0 bases and J by 8 bases, 1 base remained unmatched. Here the CDR3 reads CASSQDREDEQFF. For the CDR3, the DNA is TGTGCCAGCAGCCAAGATCGGGAGGATGAGCAGTTCTTC.

The chain is built from TRBV7-3 and TRBJ2-3, with TRBD2 identical over 7 bases. From germline, CDR1 is SGHTA and CDR2 FQGTGA. J lost 4 bases, V lost 2 bases, and 3 bases had no gene match. The CDR3 length is 14 residues. DNA of the CDR3: TGTGCCAGCAGCTTACTGGGAGGGGCAGATACGCAGTATTTT. It specifies CASSLLGGADTQYF.

The chain employs TRBV18 and TRBJ2-1, with 9 nucleotides matching TRBD2. CDR1 is KGHSH, CDR2 LQKENI, per germline. The length of the CDR3 is 15 residues. V lost 7 bases, J lost 5 bases, and 9 bases stayed unmatched. The CDR3 spells CASLPQREVNNEQFF. The CDR3 nucleotides read TGTGCCAGCTTACCCCAGCGGGAGGTGAACAATGAGCAGTTCTTC.

The chain links TRBV30 to TRBJ2-7; maybe TRBD1 (6 bases). Germline-derived CDR1 and CDR2 are GTSNPN and SVGIG (reference sequence). V shed 2 bases and J shed 6 bases, with 11 bases lying between them. The CDR3 contains 12 residues. The CDR3 DNA reads TGTGCCTGGAGTACGTGGACAGCCGAGCAGTACTTC. Residues: CAWSTWTAEQYF.

This clone was counted once. V is TRBV29-1 and J is TRBJ1-2; no firm D call. Germline assignment: CDR1 SQVTM and CDR2 ANQGSEA. CDR3 length: 12 residues. V was pared by 5 bases and J by 4 bases, with 11 bases between. The CDR3 reads CSVIDPGYGYTF. For the CDR3, the DNA is TGCAGCGTTATCGATCCCGGCTATGGCTACACCTTC.

The V gene is TRBV30, the J gene TRBJ2-6; D is possibly TRBD2 (5 bases). Germline V gene sequence: CDR1 GTSNPN, CDR2 SVGIG (reference sequence). The V gene lost 4 bases and the J gene lost 2 bases, with 6 bases spanning the gap. The CDR3 contains 13 residues. The CDR3 coding sequence is TGTGCCTGGAAACTAGCTGGGGCCAACGTCCTGACTTTC. Encoded protein: CAWKLAGANVLTF.